The 12 T cell receptor beta chains below all came from one sample that was sequenced in a study of blood T cell repertoires in COVID-19. Clones were sequenced by immunoSEQ multiplex PCR, and TCRdb holds only the in-frame ones, with some missing. This sample has 230,000 or so clones, with 70% to 90% found just once. Sequenced input: PBMCs or T cells enriched from blood (not recorded which). The receptors here all came from a woman between 50 and 59 years old who had been exposed to COVID-19.

V gene TRBV10-2 combines with J gene TRBJ1-2; no firm D call. There are 12 residues in the CDR3. Germline V lookup: CDR1 WSHSY, CDR2 SAAADI. The V gene lost 8 bases and the J gene lost 0 bases, with 7 bases spanning the gap. The CDR3 nucleotides read TGCGCCAGCGGGCCAGCTAACTATGGCTACACCTTC. Translating gives CASGPANYGYTF.

The CDR3, as DNA: TGTGCCAGCAGCTTAGAAGGGCAGGGGGCCCGGTATGAGCAGTTCTTC. Its translation is CASSLEGQGARYEQFF. This chain links TRBV7-9 with TRBJ2-1, with TRBD1 matching over 8 bases. This CDR3 is built from 16 residues. CDR1 is SEHNR, CDR2 FQNEAQ, per germline (reference sequence). V was pared by 1 base and J by 8 bases, with 10 bases of the junction left unmatched.

J is TRBJ2-7 and V is TRBV7-8, with D uncertain. The CDR3 length is 12 residues. V lost 2 bases and J 1 base, leaving 3 bases between the germline ends. CDR1 and CDR2 from the germline V gene are SGHVS and FQNEAQ. This CDR3 is CASSLYSYEQYF. In nucleotides, the CDR3 is TGTGCCAGCAGCTTATATTCCTACGAGCAGTACTTC.

The chain is built from TRBV19 and TRBJ1-4, with TRBD1 as a possible D gene (5 bases). V was shortened by 5 bases and J by 5 bases, with 15 bases between the two germline ends. The germline V gene encodes CDR1 LNHDA and CDR2 SQIVND (reference sequence). The CDR3 is 15 amino acids. This chain's CDR3 is CASSPRTSRNEKLFF. The CDR3 DNA sequence: TGTGCCAGTAGTCCCCGGACAAGCCGAAATGAAAAACTGTTTTTT.

The table lists this clone with a count of one. This CDR3 reads CASSLEGQGEKLFF. The CDR3 region has the DNA TGCGCCAGCAGCTTGGAGGGACAGGGCGAAAAACTGTTTTTT. The chain recombines TRBV5-1 with TRBJ1-4; the match to TRBD1 covers 9 bases. Germline V gene sequence: CDR1 SGHRS, CDR2 YFSETQ. The CDR3 runs to 14 residues. The ends lost 0 bases at V and 8 bases at J; junction bases unmatched: 2.

This chain uses TRBV5-1 with TRBJ1-6; D not certain. In germline, CDR1 is SGHRS, CDR2 YFSETQ. The germline V and J ends were trimmed by 4 bases and 0 bases, with 2 bases remaining between them. The CDR3 sequence is 13 residues long. The CDR3 protein is CASSLSYNSPLHF. DNA of the CDR3: TGCGCCAGCAGCCTCTCCTATAATTCACCCCTCCACTTT.

This clone is a singleton in its sample. The chain couples TRBV28 to TRBJ1-1; TRBD1 is a possible D gene (6 bases). V lost 1 base and J lost 3, with 9 bases in between. The length of the CDR3 is 14 residues. CDR1 is MDHEN, CDR2 SYDVKM, per germline. In DNA form, the CDR3 reads TGTGCCAGCAGTTTATACCAGGGGCACACTGAAGCTTTCTTT. Translation: CASSLYQGHTEAFF.

The chain links TRBV3-1 (or the pseudogene TRBV3-2) to TRBJ1-6; 8 bases line up with TRBD1. This CDR3 has 13 residues. Germline trimming cut 8 bases from V and 10 bases from J; bases unmatched to any gene: 7. Germline values: CDR1 LGHDT, CDR2 YNNKEL (reference sequence). In DNA form, the CDR3 reads TGTGCCAGCCACGACAGGGGTGGCTCACCCCTCCACTTT. Its protein product is CASHDRGGSPLHF.

This rearrangement joins TRBV7-9 to TRBJ2-1, with 9 bases fitting TRBD1. Germline values: CDR1 SEHNR, CDR2 FQNEAQ (reference sequence). The CDR3 runs to 15 residues. Trimming at V came to 1 base and at J to 8 bases, leaving 6 bases not matched to a gene. Here the CDR3 DNA reads TGTGCCAGCAGCTTAGGGACAGGGGTGTGGCATGAGCAGTTCTTC. Translated: CASSLGTGVWHEQFF. Looking up the rest from reference TRBV7-9 and TRBJ2-1 gives the full variable domain: DTGVSQNPRHKITKRGQNVTFRCDPISEHNRLYWYRQTLGQGPEFLTYFQNEAQLEKSRLLSDRFSAERPKGSFSTLEIQRTEQGDSAMYLCASSLGTGVWHEQFFGPGTRLTVL.

V gene TRBV18 combines with J gene TRBJ1-1, with 7 bases that match TRBD1. This CDR3 region has 13 residues. The germline gives CDR1 KGHSH, CDR2 LQKENI. J was trimmed by 8 bases and V by 3 bases; bases with no gene match: 6. Written as DNA, the CDR3 is TGTGCCAGCTCACCTCGGACAGGCGAGGAAGCTTTCTTT. It specifies CASSPRTGEEAFF.

V gene TRBV20-1 combines with J gene TRBJ1-2; D perhaps matches TRBD1 (6 bases). V shed 6 bases and J shed 7 bases, with 18 bases lying between them. CDR1 is DFQATT and CDR2 is SNEGSKA in the germline V gene (reference sequence). The CDR3 length is 13 residues. The CDR3 sequence: CSASQSGVGGYTF. Written as DNA, the CDR3 is TGCAGTGCCAGTCAGTCAGGGGTGGGTGGCTACACCTTC.

This clone was observed once. The chain couples TRBV29-1 to TRBJ2-2; maybe TRBD2 (7 bases). The ends were cut back, 4 bases at V and 3 bases at J, with 15 bases in the middle. From germline, CDR1 is SQVTM and CDR2 ANQGSEA. The CDR3 has 15 amino acids. The chain's CDR3 is CSVVRGGGDTGELFF. DNA of the CDR3: TGCAGCGTTGTTCGTGGCGGGGGCGACACCGGGGAGCTGTTTTTT.